A selection of T cell receptor beta chains follows, all from one sample in a study of T-cell reconstitution after alpha-beta-depleted transplantation in children. TCRdb redid the calling of the PCR reads with MiXCR, one entry per CDR3 protein. Of nearly 350,000 distinct CDR3 sequences in the sample, about 17% were seen once. Specimen: PBMCs, mostly from graft donor cells, collected 360 days after TCRalphabeta/CD19-depleted stem cell transplant. The receptors shown here come from a male patient between 2 and 15 years old who had a stem cell transplant for acute lymphoblastic leukemia, so the T cells may come from the graft donor. CDR3s include the opening cysteine and the closing phenylalanine or tryptophan. The order of the fields is D gene, J gene, V gene, clone size, CDR3 protein, CDR3 DNA. A D gene is named only where the DNA matches it firmly. Where a row states a size, it is once, few, many or the class of an expanded clone; other rows omit it.

D gene: TRBD1; J gene: TRBJ2-6; V gene: TRBV7-8; clone size: .; CDR3 protein: CASSLFRGLASGANVLTF; CDR3 DNA: TGTGCCAGCAGCTTGTTCAGGGGGCTGGCCTCTGGGGCCAACGTCCTGACTTTC
D gene: TRBD1; J gene: TRBJ2-7; V gene: TRBV28; clone size: .; CDR3 protein: CASSSWTGDFSYEQYF; CDR3 DNA: TGTGCCAGCAGTTCGTGGACAGGGGACTTCTCCTACGAGCAGTACTTC
D gene: .; J gene: TRBJ1-4; V gene: TRBV4-1; clone size: many; CDR3 protein: CASSQEGRAGEKLFF; CDR3 DNA: TGCGCCAGCAGCCAAGAAGGAAGGGCTGGTGAAAAACTGTTTTTT
D gene: .; J gene: TRBJ2-3; V gene: TRBV5-1; clone size: few; CDR3 protein: CASNYETNTDTQYF; CDR3 DNA: TGCGCCAGCAATTACGAGACGAACACAGATACGCAGTATTTT
D gene: .; J gene: TRBJ1-1; V gene: TRBV6-1; clone size: few; CDR3 protein: CASLTSRVNTEAFF; CDR3 DNA: TGTGCCAGCCTTACCTCAAGGGTAAACACTGAAGCTTTCTTT
D gene: TRBD1; J gene: TRBJ2-7; V gene: TRBV20-1; clone size: few; CDR3 protein: CSARGQGFEQYF; CDR3 DNA: TGCAGTGCTAGGGGACAGGGATTCGAGCAGTACTTC
D gene: TRBD1; J gene: TRBJ2-1; V gene: TRBV7-6; clone size: many; CDR3 protein: CASSLRDRVFNEQFF; CDR3 DNA: TGTGCCAGCAGCTTAAGGGACAGGGTATTTAATGAGCAGTTCTTC
D gene: .; J gene: TRBJ1-3; V gene: TRBV29-1; clone size: .; CDR3 protein: CSVVGAAGNTIYF; CDR3 DNA: TGCAGCGTTGTTGGGGCGGCTGGAAACACCATATATTTT
D gene: .; J gene: TRBJ1-1; V gene: TRBV7-2; clone size: .; CDR3 protein: CASQAYTEAFF; CDR3 DNA: TGTGCCAGCCAAGCTTACACTGAAGCTTTCTTT
D gene: .; J gene: TRBJ2-7; V gene: TRBV7-9; clone size: .; CDR3 protein: CASSLASDLDEQYF; CDR3 DNA: TGTGCCAGCAGCTTAGCTTCCGACTTGGACGAGCAGTACTTC
D gene: TRBD2; J gene: TRBJ2-7; V gene: TRBV28; clone size: many; CDR3 protein: CASRSSGTKHEQYF; CDR3 DNA: TGTGCCAGCAGATCCTCAGGGACTAAACACGAGCAGTACTTC
D gene: TRBD1; J gene: TRBJ1-2; V gene: TRBV7-2; clone size: many; CDR3 protein: CASSYRTGGDYGYTF; CDR3 DNA: TGTGCCAGCAGCTATAGGACAGGGGGCGACTATGGCTACACCTTC
D gene: .; J gene: TRBJ1-1; V gene: TRBV20-1; clone size: .; CDR3 protein: CSGFPGKLMNTEAFF; CDR3 DNA: TGCAGCGGCTTCCCAGGGAAATTAATGAACACTGAAGCTTTCTTT
D gene: .; J gene: TRBJ2-7; V gene: TRBV5-5; clone size: .; CDR3 protein: CASRPRQGGAYEQYF; CDR3 DNA: TGTGCCAGCAGGCCCCGGCAAGGCGGTGCGTACGAGCAGTACTTC